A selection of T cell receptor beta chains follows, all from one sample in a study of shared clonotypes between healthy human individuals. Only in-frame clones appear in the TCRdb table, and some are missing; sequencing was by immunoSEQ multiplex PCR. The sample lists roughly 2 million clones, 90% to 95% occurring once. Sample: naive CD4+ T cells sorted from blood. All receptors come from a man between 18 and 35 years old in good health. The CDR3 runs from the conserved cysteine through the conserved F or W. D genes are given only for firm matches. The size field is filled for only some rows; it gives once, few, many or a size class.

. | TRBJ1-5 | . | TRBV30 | CAWSVTAGGNQPQHF | TGTGCCTGGAGTGTAACAGCAGGGGGCAATCAGCCCCAGCATTTT
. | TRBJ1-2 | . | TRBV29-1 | CSVEEAQGTYGYTF | TGCAGCGTTGAAGAGGCACAGGGCACCTATGGCTACACCTTC
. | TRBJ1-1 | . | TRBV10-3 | CAISEPPRNTEAFF | TGTGCCATCAGTGAGCCCCCTCGGAACACTGAAGCTTTCTTT
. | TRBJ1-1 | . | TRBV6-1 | CASTGKVNTEAFF | TGTGCCAGCACCGGGAAGGTGAACACTGAAGCTTTCTTT
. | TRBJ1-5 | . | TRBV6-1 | CASSTLLGQPQHF | TGTGCCAGCAGTACCCTACTAGGTCAGCCCCAGCATTTT
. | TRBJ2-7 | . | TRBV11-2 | CASSLSFGNKNEQYF | TGTGCCAGCAGCTTATCATTCGGAAACAAAAACGAGCAGTACTTC
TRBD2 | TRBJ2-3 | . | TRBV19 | CASKSGRSTDTQYF | TGTGCCAGTAAAAGCGGGAGAAGTACAGATACGCAGTATTTT
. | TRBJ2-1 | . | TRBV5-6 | CASSFFFRGDNEQFF | TGTGCCAGCAGCTTCTTTTTTAGAGGAGACAATGAGCAGTTCTTC
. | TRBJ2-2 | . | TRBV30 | CAWTPQLDRELFF | TGTGCCTGGACCCCGCAATTAGACCGGGAGCTGTTTTTT
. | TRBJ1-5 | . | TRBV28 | CASSQTRQVSNQPQHF | TGTGCCAGCAGCCAAACTAGACAGGTTAGCAATCAGCCCCAGCATTTT
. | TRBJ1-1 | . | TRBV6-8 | CATRDIMNTEAFF | TGTGCCACCCGGGACATAATGAACACTGAAGCTTTCTTT
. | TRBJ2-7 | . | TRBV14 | CASSPRYSPSEQYF | TGTGCCAGCAGCCCCCGGTATTCTCCCTCCGAGCAGTACTTC
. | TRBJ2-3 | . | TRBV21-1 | CASTGEVTSGRTDTQYF | TGTGCCAGCACCGGAGAGGTCACTAGCGGGAGAACAGATACGCAGTATTTT
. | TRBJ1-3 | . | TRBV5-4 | CASHHGGVSGNTIYF | TGTGCCAGCCATCACGGAGGGGTGTCTGGAAACACCATATATTTT
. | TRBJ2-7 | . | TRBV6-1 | CASSEAESGEQYF | TGTGCCAGCAGTGAAGCGGAGAGCGGCGAGCAGTACTTC
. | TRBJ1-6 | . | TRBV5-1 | CASSLVQHYNSPLHF | TGCGCCAGCAGCTTGGTTCAGCATTATAATTCACCCCTCCACTTT
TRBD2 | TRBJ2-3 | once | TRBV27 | CASSPGLAGGTDTQYF | TGTGCCAGCAGTCCGGGACTAGCGGGGGGCACAGATACGCAGTATTTT
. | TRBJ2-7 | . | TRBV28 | CASSFGGLYEQYF | TGTGCCAGCAGTTTTGGGGGGCTCTACGAGCAGTACTTC
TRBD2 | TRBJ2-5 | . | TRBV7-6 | CASSLAVAGVGETQYF | TGTGCCAGCAGCTTAGCCGTTGCGGGAGTTGGTGAGACCCAGTACTTC
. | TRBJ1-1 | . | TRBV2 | CASSEAGEAFF | TGTGCCAGCAGTGAAGCGGGTGAAGCTTTCTTT
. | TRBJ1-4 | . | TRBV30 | CAWSEGYNEKLFF | TGTGCCTGGAGTGAGGGCTATAATGAAAAACTGTTTTTT
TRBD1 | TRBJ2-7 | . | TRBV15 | CATSRAGTGAYEQYF | TGTGCCACCAGCAGAGCGGGGACAGGGGCCTACGAGCAGTACTTC
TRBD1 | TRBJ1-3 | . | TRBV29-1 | CSVTGQDENTIYF | TGCAGCGTTACGGGACAGGATGAGAACACCATATATTTT
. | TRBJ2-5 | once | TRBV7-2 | CASSLGGRETQYF | TGTGCCAGCAGCTTAGGCGGCCGAGAGACCCAGTACTTC
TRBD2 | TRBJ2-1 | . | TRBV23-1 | CAYGGSFRDEQFF | TGCGCCTACGGCGGGAGTTTTAGGGATGAGCAGTTCTTC
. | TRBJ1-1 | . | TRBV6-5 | CASSYSTVVTDEAFF | TGTGCCAGCAGTTACTCGACCGTAGTGACAGATGAAGCTTTCTTT
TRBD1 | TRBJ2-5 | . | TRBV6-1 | CASSGQGETQYF | TGTGCCAGCAGTGGACAGGGGGAGACCCAGTACTTC
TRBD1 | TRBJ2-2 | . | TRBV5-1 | CASSPGTGSNTGELFF | TGCGCCAGCAGCCCCGGGACAGGCTCTAACACCGGGGAGCTGTTTTTT
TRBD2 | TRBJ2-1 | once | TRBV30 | CAWSVLLAGGLNEQFF | TGTGCCTGGAGTGTACTGCTAGCGGGGGGGCTCAATGAGCAGTTCTTC
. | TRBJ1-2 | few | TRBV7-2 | CASSLEVLGYTF | TGTGCCAGCAGCTTAGAGGTGCTTGGCTACACCTTC
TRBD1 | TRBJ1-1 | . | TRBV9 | CASSTVDRVNTEAFF | TGTGCCAGCAGCACCGTGGACAGGGTGAACACTGAAGCTTTCTTT
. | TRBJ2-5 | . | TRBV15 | CATSRGTKLSIYRGQETQYF | TGTGCCACCAGCAGAGGGACGAAGCTTTCGATCTATCGGGGACAAGAGACCCAGTACTTC
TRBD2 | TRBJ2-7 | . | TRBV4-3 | CASSQEGTSSYEQYF | TGCGCCAGCAGCCAAGAGGGGACTAGCTCCTACGAGCAGTACTTC
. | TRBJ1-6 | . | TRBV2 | CASSLQGGLSYNSPLHF | TGTGCCAGCAGTCTTCAAGGGGGGCTCTCCTATAATTCACCCCTCCACTTT
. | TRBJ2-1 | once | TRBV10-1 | CASSESSLLGEQFF | TGCGCCAGCAGTGAGTCGAGTTTGTTGGGAGAGCAGTTCTTC
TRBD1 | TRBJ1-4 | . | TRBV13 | CASSFSGQGSRKLFF | TGTGCCAGCAGCTTTTCGGGACAGGGTAGTAGAAAACTGTTTTTT
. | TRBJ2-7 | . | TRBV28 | CASSLTEDEQYF | TGTGCCAGCAGTTTAACCGAGGACGAGCAGTACTTC
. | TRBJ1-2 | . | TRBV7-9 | CASTPGGEGYGYTF | TGTGCCAGCACCCCTGGGGGGGAAGGGTATGGCTACACCTTC
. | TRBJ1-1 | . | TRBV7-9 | CASSPRGVGSGNTEAFF | TGTGCCAGCAGCCCTAGGGGTGTAGGAAGTGGGAACACTGAAGCTTTCTTT
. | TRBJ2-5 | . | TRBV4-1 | CASSPFGWGNQETQYF | TGCGCCAGCAGCCCGTTCGGTTGGGGGAACCAAGAGACCCAGTACTTC
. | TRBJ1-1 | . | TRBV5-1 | CASSLTAIMNTEAFF | TGCGCCAGCAGCTTAACAGCGATTATGAACACTGAAGCTTTCTTT
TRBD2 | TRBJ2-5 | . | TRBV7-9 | CASSTGLGQWEETQYF | TGTGCCAGCAGCACCGGACTAGGACAATGGGAAGAGACCCAGTACTTC
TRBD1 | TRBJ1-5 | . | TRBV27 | CASSPGGRGDQPQHF | TGTGCCAGCAGTCCTGGCGGCAGGGGGGATCAGCCCCAGCATTTT
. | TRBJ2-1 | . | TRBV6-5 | CASSYGYNEQFF | TGTGCCAGCAGTTACGGATACAATGAGCAGTTCTTC
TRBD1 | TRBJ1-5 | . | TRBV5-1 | CASSFPGQVTRTQHF | TGCGCCAGCAGTTTTCCGGGACAGGTGACAAGGACCCAGCATTTT
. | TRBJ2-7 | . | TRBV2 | CASSPSTLNLPYEQYF | TGTGCCAGCAGTCCCAGCACTCTAAATCTCCCCTACGAGCAGTACTTC
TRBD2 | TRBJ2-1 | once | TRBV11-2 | CASSLNLAGVNEQFF | TGTGCCAGCAGCTTAAATCTAGCGGGAGTCAATGAGCAGTTCTTC
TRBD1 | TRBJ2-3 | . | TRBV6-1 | CASSRDRVKDTQYF | TGTGCCAGCAGTCGGGACAGGGTAAAAGATACGCAGTATTTT
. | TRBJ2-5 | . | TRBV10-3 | CAISEGGRQETQYF | TGTGCCATCAGTGAGGGGGGCCGCCAAGAGACCCAGTACTTC